This TCR beta chain was documented in a study of CD8 T cells in Susac syndrome. Looked up from germline, CDR1 is SGHVS and CDR2 is FQNEAQ. The CDR3 length is 14 residues. Trimming removed 5 bases from V and 8 bases from J, with 16 bases in between. RNA in amounts of about 0.5 to 1 ug was reverse transcribed with random hexamers. Amplification of TCR beta CDR3 by immunoSEQ multiplex PCR spanned 54 Vbeta and 13 Jbeta. One entry per CDR3 protein results from TCRdb running MiXCR on the immunoSEQ multiplex PCR reads. In the table there are under 95,000 distinct CDR3 sequences, around 94% of which are singletons. Remarks on this clonotype: The antigen remains undetermined.

The study's findings and limits: The CD4+ T cell repertoires that were profiled in Susac syndrome showed no clonal expansion.

The genes are TRBV7-8 and TRBJ2-1; no firm D call. The source is a human donor with Susac syndrome. The sample consisted of CD4+ T cells from PBMCs. The CDR3 region is CASSVLRAAHEQFF. The CDR3 nucleotides read TGTGCCAGCAGCGTCCTTCGGGCAGCCCATGAGCAGTTCTTC.